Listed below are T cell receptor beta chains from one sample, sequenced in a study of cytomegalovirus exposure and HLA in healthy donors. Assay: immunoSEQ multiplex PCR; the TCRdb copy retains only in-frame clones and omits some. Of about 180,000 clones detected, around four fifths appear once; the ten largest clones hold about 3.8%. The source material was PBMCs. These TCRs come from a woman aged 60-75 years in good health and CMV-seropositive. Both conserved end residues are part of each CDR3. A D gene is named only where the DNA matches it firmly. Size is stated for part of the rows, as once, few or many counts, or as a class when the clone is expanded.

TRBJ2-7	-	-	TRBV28	TGTGCCACCCTGGGCTCTACCTACGAGCAGTACTTC	CATLGSTYEQYF
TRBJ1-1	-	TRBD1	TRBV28	TGTGCCAGCAGGAAAACAGGGGGCGACACTGAAGCTTTCTTT	CASRKTGGDTEAFF
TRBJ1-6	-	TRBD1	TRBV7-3	TGTGCCAGCGGACTACAGGGGAATTCACCCCTCCACTTT	CASGLQGNSPLHF
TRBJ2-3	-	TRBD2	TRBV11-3	TGTGCCAGCAGCATACGCGGGGGGGCGGGAGATACGCAGTATTTT	CASSIRGGAGDTQYF
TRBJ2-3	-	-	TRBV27	TGTGCCAGCAGACGTAGCAGAAACACAGATACGCAGTATTTT	CASRRSRNTDTQYF
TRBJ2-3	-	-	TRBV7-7	TGTGCCAGCAGGTCGGAGGGAGGAGATACGCAGTATTTT	CASRSEGGDTQYF
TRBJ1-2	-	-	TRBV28	TGTGCCAGCAGGTCCCCCGGGCGGGGAATCTATGGCTACACCTTC	CASRSPGRGIYGYTF
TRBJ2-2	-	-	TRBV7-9	TGTGCCAGCAGCCCAGGGACCGGGGAGCTGTTTTTT	CASSPGTGELFF
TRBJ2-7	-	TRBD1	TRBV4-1	TGCGCCAGCAGCCAAGACGGCAGGGGGTTTGCCCACGAGCAGTACTTC	CASSQDGRGFAHEQYF
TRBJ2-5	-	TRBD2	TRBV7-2	TGTGCCAGCAGCCCTGGGACTAGCGGGGGGGCGATAGAGACCCAGTACTTC	CASSPGTSGGAIETQYF
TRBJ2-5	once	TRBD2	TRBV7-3	TGTGCCAGCAGCTTAGGACTAGCGGGGGTTGAGACCCAGTACTTC	CASSLGLAGVETQYF
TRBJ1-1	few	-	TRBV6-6	TGTGCCAGCAGGGGAGATCTTTTGAACACTGAAGCTTTCTTT	CASRGDLLNTEAFF
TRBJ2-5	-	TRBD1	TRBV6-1	TGTGCCAGCAGTGAAGGGGGGACAGGGGGTGAAGAGACCCAGTACTTC	CASSEGGTGGEETQYF
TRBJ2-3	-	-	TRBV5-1	TGCGCCAGCAGCCCTTCGGGCGGGGCAGATACGCAGTATTTT	CASSPSGGADTQYF
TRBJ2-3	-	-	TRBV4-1	TGCGCCAGCAGCCAAGAGGGGGGTTTCCCAGATACGCAGTATTTT	CASSQEGGFPDTQYF
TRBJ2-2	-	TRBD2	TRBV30	TGTGCCTGGAAGCGGGGGTCTATGACGAACACCGGGGAGCTGTTTTTT	CAWKRGSMTNTGELFF
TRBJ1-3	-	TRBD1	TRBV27	TGTGCCAGCAGTAAGGGGGCGGCGGGTGGAAACACCATATATTTT	CASSKGAAGGNTIYF
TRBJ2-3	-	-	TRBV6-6	TGTGCCAGCAGTTACGTGGGGGCCAGGCGGGATACGCAGTATTTT	CASSYVGARRDTQYF
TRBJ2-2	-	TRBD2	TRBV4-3	TGCGCCAGCAGCCAAGAGATTAGCGGGGTAACCGGGGAGCTGTTTTTT	CASSQEISGVTGELFF
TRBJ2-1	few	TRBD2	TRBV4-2	TGTGCCAGCAGCCAAGATGGAGGCGGGGGGGCAGATAATGAGCAGTTCTTC	CASSQDGGGGADNEQFF
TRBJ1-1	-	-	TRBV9	TGTGCCAGCAGCGTTGGGCCAGGGGCGCTGAACACTGAAGCTTTCTTT	CASSVGPGALNTEAFF
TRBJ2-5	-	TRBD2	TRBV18	TGTGCCAGCTCACCAAGAGCGGGAGAGGGTGACCAGTACTTC	CASSPRAGEGDQYF
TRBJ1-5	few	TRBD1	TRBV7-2	TGTGCCAGCAGCCTGGGACAGGTCAATCAGCCCCAGCATTTT	CASSLGQVNQPQHF
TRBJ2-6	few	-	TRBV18	TGTGCCAGCTCCCCCCCGAGCTCTGGGGCCAACGTCCTGACTTTC	CASSPPSSGANVLTF
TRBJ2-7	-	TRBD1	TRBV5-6	TGTGCCAGCAGCTTCCCCGGGACAGGGACTCGGCAGTACTTC	CASSFPGTGTRQYF
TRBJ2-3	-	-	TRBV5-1	TGCGCCAGCAGCTCCGGACTGACAGATACGCAGTATTTT	CASSSGLTDTQYF
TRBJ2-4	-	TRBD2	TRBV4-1	TGCGCCAGCAGCCAAGGTACAAGCGGGAGGGCTCGGGACATTCAGTACTTC	CASSQGTSGRARDIQYF
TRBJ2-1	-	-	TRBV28	TGTGCCAGCAGTTTATTGGCACCTAATGAGCAGTTCTTC	CASSLLAPNEQFF
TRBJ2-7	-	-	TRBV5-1	TGCGCCAGCAGCTTGAGAAGCGCTGCCTACGAGCAGTACTTC	CASSLRSAAYEQYF
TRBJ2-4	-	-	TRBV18	TGTGCCAGCTCACCGGGCAGGGCCAAAAACATTCAGTACTTC	CASSPGRAKNIQYF
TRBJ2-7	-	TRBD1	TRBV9	TGTGCCAGCAGCGCTTGGGGGACAGGGACCTACGAGCAGTACTTC	CASSAWGTGTYEQYF
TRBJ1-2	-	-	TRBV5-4	TGTGCCAGCAGTCAGGGTGACTCTAACTATGGCTACACCTTC	CASSQGDSNYGYTF
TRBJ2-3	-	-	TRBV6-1	TGTGCCAGCAGTGAATTGGTCGGGGTGGCAGATACGCAGTATTTT	CASSELVGVADTQYF
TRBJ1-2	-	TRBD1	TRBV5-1	TGCGCCAGCAGCTTGGATGGCAGGGGGTGGTCTAACTATGGCTACACCTTC	CASSLDGRGWSNYGYTF
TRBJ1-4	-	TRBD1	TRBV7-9	TGTGCCAGCAGTAGGGGACAGGGCCTGAATGAAAAACTGTTTTTT	CASSRGQGLNEKLFF
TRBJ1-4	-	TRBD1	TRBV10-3	TGTGCCATCAGTGAGCCAGACAGGGGGCATGAAAAACTGTTTTTT	CAISEPDRGHEKLFF
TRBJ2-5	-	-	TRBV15	TGTGCCACCAGCAGACGTCTGGAGACCCAGTACTTC	CATSRRLETQYF
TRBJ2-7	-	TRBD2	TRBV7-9	TGTGCCAGCAGCTTAGTGCAGGGCGTGGTAGCGGGGATCTACGAGCAGTACTTC	CASSLVQGVVAGIYEQYF
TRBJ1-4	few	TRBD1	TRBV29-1	TGCAGCGCCAAACCGGGACAGGCGACCGGCGGGCTGTTTTTT	CSAKPGQATGGLFF
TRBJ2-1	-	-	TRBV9	TGTGCCAGCAGCGTCCCAGCGTTAAATGAGCAGTTCTTC	CASSVPALNEQFF
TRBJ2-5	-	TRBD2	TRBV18	TGTGCCAGCTCCCGGACTAGTGGTTTTGAGACCCAGTACTTC	CASSRTSGFETQYF
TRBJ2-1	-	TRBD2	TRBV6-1	TGTGCCAGCAGTGAAACCGGCGGGAGGGCGGGCGAGCAGTTCTTC	CASSETGGRAGEQFF
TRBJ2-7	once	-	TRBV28	TGTGCCAGCAGTTTCCAGGGCTCCTACGAGCAGTACTTC	CASSFQGSYEQYF
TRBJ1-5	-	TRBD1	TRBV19	TGTGCCAGTAGTCCAAGGGGACAGGGAAATCAGCCCCAGCATTTT	CASSPRGQGNQPQHF
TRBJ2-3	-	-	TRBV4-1	TGCGCCAGCAGCCAAGCGTCCAGGACTGATACGCAGTATTTT	CASSQASRTDTQYF
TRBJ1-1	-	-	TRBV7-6	TGTGCCAGCAGGGCCCGGACACGGGACACTGAAGCTTTCTTT	CASRARTRDTEAFF
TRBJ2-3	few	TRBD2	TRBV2	TGTGCCTGGGGGACTAGCGGCACAGATACGCAGTATTTT	CAWGTSGTDTQYF
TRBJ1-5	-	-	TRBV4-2	TGTGCCAGCAGCCAAGACCGACAGCCTAATCAGCCCCAGCATTTT	CASSQDRQPNQPQHF
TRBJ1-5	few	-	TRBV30	TGTGCCTGGAGTGTACTAGGGGGGGATCAGCCCCAGCATTTT	CAWSVLGGDQPQHF
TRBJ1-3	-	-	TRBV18	TGTGCCAGCTCACCTGGGGGGACTGGAAACACCATATATTTT	CASSPGGTGNTIYF
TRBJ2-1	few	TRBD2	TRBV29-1	TGCAGCGTTGATAGCGGGGTACCCGGTGAGCAGTTCTTC	CSVDSGVPGEQFF
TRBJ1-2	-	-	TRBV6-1	TGTGCCAGCAGCTCACAGGGACGCTACACCTTC	CASSSQGRYTF